The clone carrying this TCR beta chain was seen only a few times. What it binds is not known. This CDR3 spans 13 amino acids. The ends were cut back, 5 bases at V and 5 bases at J, with 13 bases in the middle. The germline V gene has CDR1 DFQATT and CDR2 SNEGSKA (reference sequence). Using RNA template, CDR3s of TCR alpha and beta were amplified with iRepertoire arm-PCR. TCRdb passed the multiplex PCR reads through MiXCR, listing each CDR3 protein once. The sample shows about 410,000 distinct CDR3 sequences, 41% of them seen only once. The sample belongs to a study of glioma-infiltrating T cells. Study-level information: Blood libraries targeted about 4.5- to 11-fold coverage of roughly 920,000 T cells. General study findings and limits: Non-neoplastic patients had below-expected tissue-blood divergence, while all gliomas exceeded expectation. Signature shared blood CDR3 motifs were enriched in low-divergence and depleted in high-divergence patients. Tissue and blood shared very few CDR3 sequences.

The sample taken for sequencing was glioma tissue, nonneoplastic brain tissue, or PBMCs (not recorded which). The rearrangement uses TRBV20-1 and TRBJ2-1; D gene ambiguous. The clonotype originates from a human donor with low-grade glioma or glioblastoma, undergoing nonglioma brain surgery, or in good health (not recorded which). CDR3 coding DNA: TGCAGTGCTCGGACCAGGAATAACAATGAGCAGTTCTTC. Protein product: CSARTRNNNEQFF.